The clone carrying this TCR beta chain was seen only once. What it binds is not known. Produced via immunoSEQ multiplex PCR; TCRdb's table is partial and in-frame only. The sample gives some 95,000 clones, about 91% of which show up once; 0.5% is in the top ten. The CDR3 length is 14 residues. V dropped 0 bases and J dropped 6; count of bases not matched to a gene: 3. CDR1 and CDR2 (germline): MGHRA, YSYEKL. This specimen belongs to a study of graft-versus-host responses after intestinal transplantation. Notes on the study in general: Graft-donor T cell macrochimerism in patients accompanied high graft-versus-host to host-versus-graft clonal ratios in allografts.

Material: unstimulated CD8+ T cells sorted from spleen or lymph node cells, obtained before intestinal transplant. The genes are TRBV4-1 and TRBJ2-3; 7 nucleotides align to TRBD2. This receptor was identified in a human donor who received an intestinal transplant. CDR3 nucleotides: TGCGCCAGCAGCCAAGAACCCGGGGGGGATACGCAGTATTTT. Encoded protein: CASSQEPGGDTQYF.